The 17 T cell receptor beta chains in this list originate from one sample, sequenced in a study of blood T cell repertoires in COVID-19. Using immunoSEQ multiplex PCR, the repertoire was profiled, and TCRdb retains in-frame clones only, with some absent. This sample carries roughly 200,000 clones, 80% to 90% of them seen once, and the ten largest clones take more than 4.5%. The sample consisted of peripheral blood. The receptors were gathered from a woman in her seventies with active or convalescent COVID-19.

The chain couples TRBV7-9 to TRBJ2-3; 7 bases map to TRBD1. Germline V lookup: CDR1 SEHNR, CDR2 FQNEAQ (reference sequence). CDR3 length: 14 residues. After removal of 5 bases from V and 4 bases from J, the junction contained 6 bases not matched to a gene. The CDR3 loop is CASSERQGPDTQYF. CDR3 in DNA: TGTGCCAGCAGCGAGCGACAGGGCCCAGATACGCAGTATTTT.

V gene TRBV7-2 combines with J gene TRBJ1-4; no definite D call. The V gene lost 2 bases and the J gene lost 3 bases, with 4 bases spanning the gap. Germline loops: CDR1 SGHTA, CDR2 FQGNSA. The CDR3 is made up of 13 amino acids. The CDR3: CASSLYSNEKLFF. Here the CDR3 DNA reads TGTGCCAGCAGCTTATACTCTAATGAAAAACTGTTTTTT.

The chain carries TRBV9 and TRBJ2-7; perhaps TRBD2 as D (6 bases). The germline CDR1 and CDR2 sequences are SGDLS and YYNGEE. The CDR3 loop spans 12 amino acids. Trimming pared 0 bases from V and 10 bases from J, leaving 11 bases between. The CDR3 region has the DNA TGTGCCAGCAGCGTAGACGGGGGTTCTCAGTACTTC. Translation: CASSVDGGSQYF.

This sequence joins TRBV2 and TRBJ1-1; D not certain. The CDR3 sequence is 14 residues long. V lost 3 bases to trimming and J lost 2 bases, with 10 bases between them. Germline V gives CDR1 SNHLY, CDR2 FYNNEI. The CDR3 sequence is CASSDPSGNTEAFF. The CDR3, as DNA: TGTGCCAGCAGTGACCCATCAGGAAACACTGAAGCTTTCTTT.

The chain uses TRBV9 and TRBJ2-2; D perhaps matches TRBD1 (6 bases). Between the trimmed V and J ends, which lost 0 bases and 6 bases, there was a span of 9 bases. This CDR3 region has 14 residues. Germline V gives CDR1 SGDLS, CDR2 YYNGEE. CDR3 in DNA: TGTGCCAGCAGCGTAGCTCAGGGGTCCGGGGAGCTGTTTTTT. Translating it yields CASSVAQGSGELFF.

The chain is built from TRBV4-1 and TRBJ1-1; D is undetermined. CDR1 and CDR2 (germline): MGHRA, YSYEKL. Trimming left V 0 bases short and J 1 base short, with 12 bases between. The CDR3 is 16 amino acids. The CDR3 DNA follows: TGCGCCAGCAGCCAAGATCCGGCGGGATGGAACACTGAAGCTTTCTTT. It is translated as CASSQDPAGWNTEAFF.

This clone was observed a single time. The chain combines TRBV29-1 with TRBJ1-6; the match to TRBD1 covers 7 bases. The CDR3 loop spans 14 amino acids. CDR1 and CDR2 from the germline V gene are SQVTM and ANQGSEA. After removal of 7 bases from V and 7 bases from J, the junction contained 10 bases not matched to a gene. Written as DNA, the CDR3 is TGCAGCGCCCGAACAGGGGATGGAAATTCACCCCTCCACTTT. Translation: CSARTGDGNSPLHF.

The sample holds one count of this clone. This chain connects TRBV28 to TRBJ2-2, with D unresolved. The V gene's germline CDR1 is MDHEN and CDR2 SYDVKM. V lost 5 bases, J lost 5 bases, and 6 bases lay in between. CDR3 length: 12 residues. The CDR3 loop is CASSPRTGELFF. In nucleotides, the CDR3 is TGTGCCAGCAGTCCGCGGACCGGGGAGCTGTTTTTT.

The V gene is TRBV19, the J gene TRBJ2-3; possible D gene TRBD1, 6 bases. This CDR3 has 14 amino acids. Trimming pared 6 bases from V and 3 bases from J, leaving 13 bases between. Germline CDR1 LNHDA, CDR2 SQIVND (reference sequence). The CDR3 DNA reads TGTGCCAGTAGCGGGACAAGAGTTACAGATACGCAGTATTTT. It codes for CASSGTRVTDTQYF.

The V call is TRBV7-9, the J call TRBJ2-1; 12 bases line up with TRBD2. This CDR3 spans 17 amino acids. The junction had 12 bases not matched to a gene; V was cut back by 5 bases and J by 7 bases. Germline-derived CDR1 and CDR2 are SEHNR and FQNEAQ (reference sequence). CDR3 DNA: TGTGCCAGCAGCAAAGCGGCTAGCGGGAGGGCTAGGAATGAGCAGTTCTTC. This sequence encodes CASSKAASGRARNEQFF.

The DNA for the CDR3 is TGTGCCACCAGCAGGGGCCCACTAGCGGGCGGCACCGGGGAGCTGTTTTTT. The encoded protein is CATSRGPLAGGTGELFF. The J gene is TRBJ2-2, the V gene TRBV15, with TRBD2 matching 9 bases. The trim removed 3 bases at V and 4 bases at J, leaving 9 bases unmatched. From germline, CDR1 is LNHNV and CDR2 YYDKDF (reference sequence). The CDR3 is 17 residues long.

The gene calls are TRBV3-1 (or the pseudogene TRBV3-2) and TRBJ2-1; no clear D gene. V was shortened by 2 bases and J by 3 bases, with 11 bases between the two germline ends. Looked up from germline, CDR1 is LGHDT and CDR2 is YNNKEL (reference sequence). The CDR3 loop spans 15 amino acids. CDR3 loop: CASSQFLNSYNEQFF. The CDR3 coding sequence is TGTGCCAGCAGCCAATTTTTAAACAGCTACAATGAGCAGTTCTTC.

Concerning this clone: This sample also contains other DNA sequences that code for the same CDR3. The rearrangement joins TRBV7-9 to TRBJ2-3; the match to TRBD2 covers 10 bases. CDR1 is SEHNR, CDR2 FQNEAQ, per germline (reference sequence). The CDR3 consists of 15 residues. V was clipped by 4 bases and J by 1 base; unmatched bases: 2. The DNA for the CDR3 is TGTGCCAGCAGCTCCGGGACTAGCGGCACAGATACGCAGTATTTT. Translated, it gives CASSSGTSGTDTQYF.

The chain is built from TRBV4-1 and TRBJ2-1; 14 positions agree with TRBD2. After removal of 1 base from V and 5 bases from J, the junction contained 10 bases not matched to a gene. This CDR3 comprises 19 residues. CDR1 and CDR2 from the germline V gene are MGHRA and YSYEKL. Here the CDR3 DNA reads TGCGCCAGCAGCCAAGTTGGGACTAGCGGGAGAAGGGCCGACAATGAGCAGTTCTTC. Translating gives CASSQVGTSGRRADNEQFF.

CDR3: CASSRIADTQYF. In nucleotides, the CDR3 is TGTGCCAGCAGCAGAATAGCAGATACGCAGTATTTT. This chain joins TRBV11-2 and TRBJ2-3; D is unclear. This CDR3 region has 12 residues. CDR1 and CDR2 (germline): SGHAT, FQNNGV. V dropped 5 bases and J dropped 4 bases, with 7 bases sitting between them.

This chain uses TRBV9 with TRBJ2-6; D is perhaps TRBD1 (6 bases). Between the trimmed V and J ends, which lost 4 bases and 2 bases, there was a span of 19 bases. This CDR3 has 18 amino acids. CDR1 SGDLS and CDR2 YYNGEE come from the germline V gene. CDR3 DNA: TGTGCCAGCAGCCCTACGACAGGCATGGTAACTGGGGCCAACGTCCTGACTTTC. Protein product: CASSPTTGMVTGANVLTF.

The chain combines TRBV18 with TRBJ1-3; 8 bases are shared with TRBD1. Per the germline V gene, CDR1 is KGHSH and CDR2 is LQKENI. Unmatched junction bases numbered 6, after V lost 8 bases and J lost 0 bases. The CDR3 is 15 residues long. The CDR3 bases are TGTGCCAGCACCCCGGACAGGGCCTCTGGAAACACCATATATTTT. As protein: CASTPDRASGNTIYF.